The count of the clone carrying this T cell receptor (beta chain) is one. Data came from immunoSEQ multiplex PCR; TCRdb stores just in-frame clones and leaves some out. The table lists about 1.1 million clones, approximately 80% of them singletons. The germline CDR1 and CDR2 sequences are MDHEN and SYDVKM. After removal of 7 bases from V and 8 bases from J, the junction contained 8 bases not matched to a gene. The length of the CDR3 is 12 residues. The source of the sample is a study of shared clonotypes between healthy human individuals. The sequenced sample was memory CD4+ T cells from PBMCs. Regarding subset: CD45RA-negative fraction. The receptor comes from a man between 18 and 29 years old in good health. Some clones in this sample may be carry-over from other donors' samples. The rearrangement uses TRBV28 and TRBJ2-7, with TRBD1 matching 7 bases. This CDR3 is CASTIEGAQQYF. In nucleotides, the CDR3 is TGTGCCAGCACTATTGAGGGGGCCCAGCAGTACTTC.